The 19 T cell receptor beta chains below all came from one sample that was sequenced in a study of early T cells in non-severe SARS-CoV-2 infection (dated by TCRdb to the early 2020s). Library preparation was by 5' RACE. Sequenced using a NextSeq 500. Using fastp at Q25 and MiXCR, TCRdb reprocessed the public reads and kept productive beta chains. Each entry merges the rows of one CDR3 protein and shows their most common DNA and genes. The sample records about 63,000 distinct CDR3 sequences, about an eighth of which are singletons. The leading ten clones occupy around 4.6% of the sample. The sample taken for sequencing was whole blood. The receptors stem from an adult who was a healthcare worker with PCR-confirmed SARS-CoV-2 infection or an uninfected control (not recorded which).

The chain has TRBV29-1 and TRBJ2-7; 7 positions match TRBD2. J was trimmed by 1 base and V by 5 bases; bases with no gene match: 5. Germline CDR1 and CDR2: SQVTM and ANQGSEA. This CDR3 is 13 amino acids long. CDR3 DNA sequence: TGCAGCGTTAGGACGGGAGGATCCTACGAGCAGTACTTC. Residues: CSVRTGGSYEQYF.

V gene TRBV11-3 combines with J gene TRBJ1-1, with unresolved D. The V gene's germline CDR1 is SGHNT and CDR2 YENEEA. With 5 bases removed from V and 1 base from J, the gap between germline ends came to 20 bases. CDR3 length equals 17 residues. In DNA, the CDR3 is TGTGCCAGCAGCACCCTCGTCTATGGGAAATCGAACACTGAAGCTTTCTTT. Its protein product is CASSTLVYGKSNTEAFF.

V usage is TRBV5-1 and J usage is TRBJ1-2; D ambiguous. The V end lost 4 bases, the J end lost 2 bases, and 12 bases lay between the germline ends. The germline gives CDR1 SGHRS, CDR2 YFSETQ. The CDR3 loop spans 14 amino acids. The CDR3 sequence: CASSPDGRNYGYTF. As DNA, the CDR3 is TGCGCCAGCAGCCCGGACGGGAGGAACTATGGCTACACCTTC.

This clonotype was recorded a few times. This chain connects TRBV5-6 to TRBJ2-5; TRBD1 or TRBD2 may be the D gene (5 bases each). The germline V gene encodes CDR1 SGHDT and CDR2 YYEEEE. The V gene lost 2 bases and the J gene lost 5 bases, with 13 bases spanning the gap. CDR3 size: 14 residues. The CDR3 DNA is TGTGCCAGCAGCTTACTAGGGGCTGGTGAGACCCAGTACTTC. This translates into CASSLLGAGETQYF.

The sample holds many counts of this clonotype. The rearrangement links TRBV5-4 to TRBJ1-1; maybe TRBD1 (6 bases). This CDR3 is 13 amino acids long. CDR1 and CDR2 (germline): SGHNT, YYREEE (reference sequence). Trimming left V 5 bases short and J 3 bases short, with 11 bases between. The CDR3 loop is CASRVQGYTEAFF. CDR3 coding DNA: TGTGCCAGCAGGGTGCAGGGGTACACTGAAGCTTTCTTT.

This clonotype was detected ten times or more. The chain combines TRBV7-9 with TRBJ2-5; D gene unclear. The CDR3 consists of 14 residues. From germline, CDR1 is SEHNR and CDR2 FQNEAQ (reference sequence). With 4 bases removed from V and 1 base from J, the gap between germline ends came to 10 bases. CDR3 loop: CASSSAGLQETQYF. The DNA of the CDR3 is TGTGCCAGCAGCTCGGCAGGCCTCCAAGAGACCCAGTACTTC.

The rearrangement links TRBV4-1 to TRBJ1-2; a possible D gene is TRBD1 (5 bases). The CDR3 covers 14 residues. Germline-derived CDR1 and CDR2 are MGHRA and YSYEKL. Trimming stripped 4 bases from V and 2 bases from J, with 11 bases between. Here the CDR3 reads CASSPNRGNYGYTF. The CDR3 DNA reads TGCGCCAGCAGCCCCAACCGGGGGAACTATGGCTACACCTTC.

Ten or more counts support this clonotype. V usage is TRBV6-2 or TRBV6-3 and J usage is TRBJ1-1; D is undetermined. Deletions cut 6 bases from V and 3 bases from J, with 8 bases between. CDR1 and CDR2 from the germline V gene are MNHEY and SVGEGT. The CDR3 spans 12 residues. The CDR3: CASRDSYTEAFF. In DNA, the CDR3 is TGTGCCAGCAGGGACTCCTACACTGAAGCTTTCTTT.

The J gene is TRBJ1-2, the V gene TRBV12-3 or TRBV12-4, with D uncertain. With 3 bases removed from V and 7 bases from J, the gap between germline ends came to 9 bases. The length of the CDR3 is 12 residues. In DNA form, the CDR3 reads TGTGCCAGCAGTTTCGGAAGCGGTGGCTACACCTTC. Encoded protein: CASSFGSGGYTF.

A remark on this clonotype: Given a much more abundant clone one base away, this may be a read error. V usage is TRBV7-9 and J usage is TRBJ2-7; D gene ambiguous. The CDR3 is made up of 14 amino acids. V lost 0 bases to trimming and J lost 6 bases, with 12 bases between them. Per the germline V gene, CDR1 is SEHNR and CDR2 is FQNEAQ (reference sequence). CDR3 residues: CASSLAGLGFEQYF. Written as DNA, the CDR3 is TGTGCCAGCAGCTTAGCGGGTCTGGGCTTCGAGCAGTACTTC. Variable domain in full (rest from reference TRBV7-9 and TRBJ2-7): DTGVSQNPRHKITKRGQNVTFRCDPISEHNRLYWYRQTLGQGPEFLTYFQNEAQLEKSRLLSDRFSAERPKGSFSTLEIQRTEQGDSAMYLCASSLAGLGFEQYFGPGTRLTVT.

The table lists this clonotype with many counts. The chain combines TRBV9 with TRBJ2-7; 11 positions agree with TRBD2. V shed 1 base and J 5 bases; nucleotides not matched to a gene: 5. Germline V gene data show CDR1 as SGDLS and CDR2 as YYNGEE. CDR3 length: 15 residues. This CDR3 is CASSVLAGGRHEQYF. As DNA, the CDR3 is TGTGCCAGCAGCGTATTAGCGGGGGGGCGTCACGAGCAGTACTTC. Full variable domain (rest looked up from reference TRBV9 and TRBJ2-7): DSGVTQTPKHLITATGQRVTLRCSPRSGDLSVYWYQQSLDQGLQFLIQYYNGEERAKGNILERFSAQQFPDLHSELNLSSLELGDSALYFCASSVLAGGRHEQYFGPGTRLTVT.

In this sample, this clonotype turned up many times. The chain recombines TRBV29-1 with TRBJ1-5; TRBD1 might be the D (6 bases). The germline gives CDR1 SQVTM, CDR2 ANQGSEA. V lost 7 bases and J lost 6, with 16 bases in between. The CDR3 contains 13 residues. The CDR3 nucleotides are TGCAGCGCAAGAGAGACAGGAACTCAGCCCCAGCATTTT. Translation gives CSARETGTQPQHF.

This clonotype was detected many times. The chain combines TRBV7-6 with TRBJ2-7, with unresolved D. Germline CDR1 is SGHVS and CDR2 is FNYEAQ. The CDR3 is 11 amino acids. V was trimmed by 5 bases and J by 6 bases, leaving 8 bases between them. This CDR3 is CASSHNSEQYF. Here the CDR3 DNA reads TGTGCCAGCAGCCACAATAGCGAGCAGTACTTC.

This clonotype appeared a few times. The gene calls are TRBV20-1 and TRBJ2-1, with 8 bases fitting TRBD2. This CDR3 spans 14 amino acids. Germline assignment: CDR1 DFQATT and CDR2 SNEGSKA (reference sequence). The V segment lost 5 bases and the J segment 7 bases; nucleotides outside the gene matches: 10. The CDR3 DNA sequence: TGCAGTGCTCCAAAGCGGGGGTGGTGGAATGAGCAGTTCTTC. As protein: CSAPKRGWWNEQFF.

This clonotype showed up many times. The chain links TRBV7-9 to TRBJ1-2; maybe TRBD1 (5 bases). This CDR3 contains 13 residues. With 5 bases removed from V and 7 bases from J, the gap between germline ends came to 14 bases. CDR1 is SEHNR and CDR2 is FQNEAQ in the germline V gene (reference sequence). The chain's CDR3 is CASSHGHAVGYTF. CDR3 DNA: TGTGCCAGCAGCCATGGACATGCCGTTGGCTACACCTTC.

This clonotype has ten or more counts. V gene TRBV10-3 combines with J gene TRBJ1-2, with D hard to call. The germline gives CDR1 ENHRY, CDR2 SYGVKD. V dropped 2 bases and J dropped 4 bases, with 14 bases sitting between them. The CDR3 has 15 amino acids. CDR3 loop: CAISEASRGSYGYTF. The CDR3 DNA reads TGTGCCATCAGTGAGGCGTCTCGAGGCAGCTATGGCTACACCTTC.

As to this clonotype: A much larger clonotype is one base distant, so this may be a read error. V usage is TRBV27 and J usage is TRBJ2-3; TRBD2 agrees at 11 bases. Germline assignment: CDR1 MNHEY and CDR2 SMNVEV (reference sequence). The CDR3 has 15 amino acids. The DNA of the CDR3 is TGTGCCAGCAGTACCGGGACTAGCGGCACAGATACGCAGTGTTTT. Encoded protein: CASSTGTSGTDTQCF.

The chain combines TRBV11-2 with TRBJ1-1; D may be TRBD1 (5 bases). Germline values: CDR1 SGHAT, CDR2 FQNNGV. Trimming took 5 bases from V and 6 from J, leaving 16 bases between them. This CDR3 region has 14 residues. This CDR3 is CASSTGPSNPEAFF. Here the CDR3 DNA reads TGTGCCAGCAGCACGGGACCATCAAACCCTGAAGCTTTCTTT.

The chain couples TRBV7-8 to TRBJ2-7; possibly TRBD1 for D (6 bases). The V end lost 5 bases, the J end lost 5 bases, and 16 bases lay between the germline ends. The CDR3 has 14 residues. Per the germline V gene, CDR1 is SGHVS and CDR2 is FQNEAQ. The CDR3 DNA reads as TGTGCCAGCAGCCTCAACCTGGACAGCGACGAGCAGTACTTC. This translates into CASSLNLDSDEQYF.